This T cell receptor (beta chain) is drawn from a study of T cells in Graves' hyperthyroidism and ophthalmopathy. Broader study findings: Most expanded thyroid clonotypes above 0.001 recurred in blood.

The length of the CDR3 is 15 residues. The V gene's germline CDR1 is LNHDA and CDR2 SQIVND (reference sequence). V gave up 8 bases and J gave up 1 base; unmatched junction bases: 6. Comment on this clonotype: The antigen is unknown.

Amplified TCR beta CDR3 regions came from RNA transcripts. The TCR CDR3 was amplified in a first-round RT-PCR using the HTBI primer set. TCRdb re-called the multiplex PCR reads through MiXCR, storing one row per CDR3 protein. Of about 400,000 distinct CDR3 sequences in the sample, 15% to 17% are singletons; the top ten hold 13% to 15%. PBMCs were collected from a roughly 10 ml volume of fresh peripheral blood. Sequencing was performed on blood. J is TRBJ1-5 and V is TRBV19, with TRBD1 identical over 9 bases. This TCR was recovered from a woman under 30 with Graves' hyperthyroidism. In nucleotides, the CDR3 is TGTGCCAGTGCGGACAGGGGAGGAAGCAATCAGCCCCAGCATTTT. The encoded protein is CASADRGGSNQPQHF.